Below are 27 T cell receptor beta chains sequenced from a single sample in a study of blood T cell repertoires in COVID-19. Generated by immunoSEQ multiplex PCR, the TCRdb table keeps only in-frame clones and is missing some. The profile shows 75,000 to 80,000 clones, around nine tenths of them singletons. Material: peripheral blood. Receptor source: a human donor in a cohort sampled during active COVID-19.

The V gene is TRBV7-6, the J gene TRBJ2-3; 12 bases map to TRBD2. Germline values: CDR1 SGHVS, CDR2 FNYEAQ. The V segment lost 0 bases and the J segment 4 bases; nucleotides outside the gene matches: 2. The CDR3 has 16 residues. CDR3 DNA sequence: TGTGCCAGCAGCTTAGCGCGGACTAGCGGGGCAGATACGCAGTATTTT. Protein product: CASSLARTSGADTQYF.

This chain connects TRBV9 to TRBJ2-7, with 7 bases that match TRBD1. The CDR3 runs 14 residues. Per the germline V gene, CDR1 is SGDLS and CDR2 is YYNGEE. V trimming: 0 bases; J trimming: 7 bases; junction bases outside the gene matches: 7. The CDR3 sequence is CASSVALAGGEQYF. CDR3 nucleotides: TGTGCCAGCAGCGTAGCATTGGCAGGGGGAGAGCAGTACTTC.

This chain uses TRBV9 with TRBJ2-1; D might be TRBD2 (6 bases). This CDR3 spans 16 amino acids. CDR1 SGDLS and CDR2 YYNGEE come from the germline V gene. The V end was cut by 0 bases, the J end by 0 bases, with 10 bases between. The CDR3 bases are TGTGCCAGCAGCGTAGGCGGGGCTAGCTCCTACAATGAGCAGTTCTTC. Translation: CASSVGGASSYNEQFF.

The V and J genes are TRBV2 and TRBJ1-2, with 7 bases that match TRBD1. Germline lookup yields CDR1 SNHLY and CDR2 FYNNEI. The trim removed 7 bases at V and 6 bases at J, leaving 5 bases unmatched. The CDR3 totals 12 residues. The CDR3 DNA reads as TGTGCCAGCACCCTCACAGGGGATGGCTACACCTTC. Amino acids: CASTLTGDGYTF.

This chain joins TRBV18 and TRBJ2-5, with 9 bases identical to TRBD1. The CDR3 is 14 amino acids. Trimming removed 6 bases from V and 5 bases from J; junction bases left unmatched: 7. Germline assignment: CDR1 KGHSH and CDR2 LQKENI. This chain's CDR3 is CASSPHRGPETQYF. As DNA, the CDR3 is TGTGCCAGCTCGCCCCACAGGGGGCCGGAGACCCAGTACTTC.

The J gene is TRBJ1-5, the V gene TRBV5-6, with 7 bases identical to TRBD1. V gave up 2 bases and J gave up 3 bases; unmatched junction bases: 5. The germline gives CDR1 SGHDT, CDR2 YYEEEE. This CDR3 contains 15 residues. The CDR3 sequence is CASSFFDRDNQPQHF. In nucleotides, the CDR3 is TGTGCCAGCAGCTTCTTCGACAGGGACAATCAGCCCCAGCATTTT.

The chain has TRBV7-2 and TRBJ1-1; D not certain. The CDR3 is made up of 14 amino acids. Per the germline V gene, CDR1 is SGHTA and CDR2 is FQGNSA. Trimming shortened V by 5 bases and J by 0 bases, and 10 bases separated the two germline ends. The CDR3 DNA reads TGTGCCAGCAGCCCCCCTCCTGTGAACACTGAAGCTTTCTTT. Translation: CASSPPPVNTEAFF.

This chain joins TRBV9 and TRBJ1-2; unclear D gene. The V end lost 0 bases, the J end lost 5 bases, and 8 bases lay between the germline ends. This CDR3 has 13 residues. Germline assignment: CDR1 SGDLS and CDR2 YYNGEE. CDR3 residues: CASSVDEGYGYTF. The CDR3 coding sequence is TGTGCCAGCAGCGTAGACGAGGGTTATGGCTACACCTTC.

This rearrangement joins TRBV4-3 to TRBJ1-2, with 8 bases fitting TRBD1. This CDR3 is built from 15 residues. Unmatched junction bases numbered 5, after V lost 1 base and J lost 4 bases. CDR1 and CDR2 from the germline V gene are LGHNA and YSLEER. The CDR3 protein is CASSQAQGETYGYTF. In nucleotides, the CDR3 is TGCGCCAGCAGCCAAGCACAGGGGGAGACCTATGGCTACACCTTC.

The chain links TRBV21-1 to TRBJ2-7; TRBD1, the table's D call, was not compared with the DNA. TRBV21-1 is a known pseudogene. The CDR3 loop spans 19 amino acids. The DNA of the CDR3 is TGTGCCAGCAGCAAAGCGAGTTTTTTTCAATGGCAGGACTCCTACGAGCAGTACTTC. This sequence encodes CASSKASFFQWQDSYEQYF.

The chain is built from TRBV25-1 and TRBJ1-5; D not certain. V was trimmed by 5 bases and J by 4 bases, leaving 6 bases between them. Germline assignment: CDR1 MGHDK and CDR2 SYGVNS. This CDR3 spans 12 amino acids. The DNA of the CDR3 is TGTGCCAGCAGTCTCTCTAATCAGCCCCAGCATTTT. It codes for CASSLSNQPQHF.

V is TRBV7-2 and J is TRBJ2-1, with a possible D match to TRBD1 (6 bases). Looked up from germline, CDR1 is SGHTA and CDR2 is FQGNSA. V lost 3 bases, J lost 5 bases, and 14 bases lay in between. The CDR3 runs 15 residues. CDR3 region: CASSFGWDNDNEQFF. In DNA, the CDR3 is TGTGCCAGCAGCTTTGGTTGGGACAACGACAATGAGCAGTTCTTC.

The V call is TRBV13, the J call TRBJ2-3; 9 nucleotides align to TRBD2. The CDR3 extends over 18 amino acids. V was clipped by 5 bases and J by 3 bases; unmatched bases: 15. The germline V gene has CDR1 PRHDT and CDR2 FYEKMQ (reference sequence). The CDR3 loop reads CASSPGLAAGGRTDTQYF. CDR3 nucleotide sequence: TGTGCCAGCAGCCCGGGACTCGCGGCGGGGGGGAGGACAGATACGCAGTATTTT.

The CDR3 DNA reads as TGTGCCAGCAGTTTTAAAACCGGGGAGCTGTTTTTT. Translation gives CASSFKTGELFF. The V and J genes are TRBV27 and TRBJ2-2; no reliable D call. V was cut by 3 bases and J by 5 bases, with 4 bases left in between. Looked up from germline, CDR1 is MNHEY and CDR2 is SMNVEV (reference sequence). The CDR3 totals 12 residues.

The DNA for the CDR3 is TGCGCCAGCAGCCAAGCAGACACCAACAGGGGTCAGCCCCAGCATTTT. Its translation is CASSQADTNRGQPQHF. The chain joins TRBV4-1 to TRBJ1-5, with 7 bases identical to TRBD1. The germline V gene has CDR1 MGHRA and CDR2 YSYEKL. V shed 1 base, J shed 6 bases, and the junction held 9 bases outside the gene matches. This CDR3 spans 16 amino acids.

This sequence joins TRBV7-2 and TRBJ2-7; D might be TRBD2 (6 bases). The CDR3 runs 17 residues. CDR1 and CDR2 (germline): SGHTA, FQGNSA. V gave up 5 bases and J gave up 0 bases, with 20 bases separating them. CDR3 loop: CASSPRLGRGRSYEQYF. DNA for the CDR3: TGTGCCAGCAGCCCCCGTTTGGGGCGGGGTCGCTCCTACGAGCAGTACTTC.

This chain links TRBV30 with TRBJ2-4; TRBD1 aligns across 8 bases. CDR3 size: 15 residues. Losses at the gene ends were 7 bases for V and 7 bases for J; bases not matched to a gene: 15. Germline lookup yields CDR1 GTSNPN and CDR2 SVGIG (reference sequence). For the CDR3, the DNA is TGTGCCTTCACCGCCCGGACAGGGAGTTCTAACATTCAGTACTTC. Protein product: CAFTARTGSSNIQYF.

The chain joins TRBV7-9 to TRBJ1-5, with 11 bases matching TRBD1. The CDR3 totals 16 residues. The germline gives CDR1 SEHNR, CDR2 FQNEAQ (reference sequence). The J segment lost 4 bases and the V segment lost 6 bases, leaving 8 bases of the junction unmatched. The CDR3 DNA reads TGTGCCAGCAGTTCCCCGGGACAGGGGGAGAATCAGCCCCAGCATTTT. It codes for CASSSPGQGENQPQHF.

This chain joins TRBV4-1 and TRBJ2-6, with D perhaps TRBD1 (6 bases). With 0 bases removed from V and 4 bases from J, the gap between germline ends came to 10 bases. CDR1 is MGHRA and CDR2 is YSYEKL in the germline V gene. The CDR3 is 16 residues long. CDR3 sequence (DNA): TGCGCCAGCAGCCAAGACACAGGGTGGGGGGCCAACGTCCTGACTTTC. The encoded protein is CASSQDTGWGANVLTF.

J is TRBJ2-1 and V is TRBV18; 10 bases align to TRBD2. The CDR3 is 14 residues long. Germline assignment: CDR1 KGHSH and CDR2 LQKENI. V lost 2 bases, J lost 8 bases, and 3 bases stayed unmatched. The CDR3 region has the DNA TGTGCCAGCTCACCAAGCGGGGGGGCCCATGAGCAGTTCTTC. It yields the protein CASSPSGGAHEQFF.

The DNA of the CDR3 is TGTGCCAGCAGCTCAGGGCGGGGCGAGCAGTACTTC. Translation: CASSSGRGEQYF. The chain links TRBV7-9 to TRBJ2-7; D possibly corresponds to TRBD2 (6 bases). From germline, CDR1 is SEHNR and CDR2 FQNEAQ (reference sequence). The CDR3 loop spans 12 amino acids. The V gene lost 4 bases and the J gene lost 6 bases, with 10 bases spanning the gap.

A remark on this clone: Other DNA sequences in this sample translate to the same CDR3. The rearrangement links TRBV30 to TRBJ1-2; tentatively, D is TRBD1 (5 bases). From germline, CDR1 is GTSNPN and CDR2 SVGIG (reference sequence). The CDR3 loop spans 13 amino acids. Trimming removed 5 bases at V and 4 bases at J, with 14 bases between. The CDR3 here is CAWALGGVYGYTF. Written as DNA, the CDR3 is TGTGCCTGGGCACTGGGAGGGGTCTATGGCTACACCTTC.

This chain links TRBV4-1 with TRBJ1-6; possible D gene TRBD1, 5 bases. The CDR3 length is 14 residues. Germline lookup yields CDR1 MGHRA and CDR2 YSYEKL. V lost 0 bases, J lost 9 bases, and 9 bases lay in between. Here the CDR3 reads CASSQEARVSPLHF. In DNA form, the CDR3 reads TGCGCCAGCAGCCAAGAAGCCAGGGTTTCACCCCTCCACTTT.

The CDR3 region is CASSPQLASYEQYF. As DNA, the CDR3 is TGTGCCAGCAGCCCCCAACTCGCTTCCTACGAGCAGTACTTC. V gene TRBV7-9 combines with J gene TRBJ2-7; D gene unclear. Trimming shortened V by 5 bases and J by 1 base, and 12 bases separated the two germline ends. This CDR3 is 14 amino acids long. Germline-derived CDR1 and CDR2 are SEHNR and FQNEAQ (reference sequence). Together with reference TRBV7-9 and TRBJ2-7, the CDR3 gives the full variable domain: DTGVSQNPRHKITKRGQNVTFRCDPISEHNRLYWYRQTLGQGPEFLTYFQNEAQLEKSRLLSDRFSAERPKGSFSTLEIQRTEQGDSAMYLCASSPQLASYEQYFGPGTRLTVT.

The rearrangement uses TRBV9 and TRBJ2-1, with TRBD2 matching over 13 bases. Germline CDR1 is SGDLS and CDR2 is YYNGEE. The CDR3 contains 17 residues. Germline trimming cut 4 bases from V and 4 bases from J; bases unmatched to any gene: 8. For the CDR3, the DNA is TGTGCCAGCAGCTTAGGACTAGCGGGGGCCCGATACAATGAGCAGTTCTTC. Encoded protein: CASSLGLAGARYNEQFF.

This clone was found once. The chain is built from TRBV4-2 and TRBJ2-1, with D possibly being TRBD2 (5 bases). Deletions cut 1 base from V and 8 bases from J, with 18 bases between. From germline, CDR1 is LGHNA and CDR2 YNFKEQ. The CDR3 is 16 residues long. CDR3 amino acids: CASSQGEPRRSDEQFF. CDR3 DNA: TGTGCCAGCAGCCAAGGGGAGCCCCGGCGGTCGGATGAGCAGTTCTTC.

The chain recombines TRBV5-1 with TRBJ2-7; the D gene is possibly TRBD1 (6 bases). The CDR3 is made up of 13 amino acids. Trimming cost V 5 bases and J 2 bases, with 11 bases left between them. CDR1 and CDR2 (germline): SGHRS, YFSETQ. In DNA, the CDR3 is TGCGCCAGCAGGGACAGCTCGACCTACGAGCAGTACTTC. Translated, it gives CASRDSSTYEQYF.